What follows are 23 T cell receptor beta chains derived from one specimen sequenced in a study of response to subunit inactivated influenza vaccine. Using its own MiXCR run on the RT-PCR reads, TCRdb lists one record per CDR3 protein. Of roughly 700,000 distinct CDR3 sequences in the sample, approximately 15% were seen once. The sample was PBMCs from blood, taken 14 to 15 days before vaccination. These receptors were taken from a man in his fifties or sixties who received an inactivated influenza vaccine.

As for this clonotype: The junction differs from germline at one of its ends, possibly a read error. The rearrangement joins TRBV12-3 or TRBV12-4 to TRBJ2-3; the D gene is possibly TRBD1 (6 bases). This CDR3 comprises 13 residues. The CDR3 nucleotides read TGTGACAGCAGTGCGAACAGGGCAGATACGCAGTATTTT. It is translated as CDSSANRADTQYF.

The rearrangement joins TRBV7-9 to TRBJ1-4, with 10 bases aligning to TRBD1. The CDR3 extends over 15 amino acids. V lost 2 bases and J lost 7; bases outside the gene matches: 4. Per the germline V gene, CDR1 is SEHNR and CDR2 is FQNEAQ (reference sequence). DNA of the CDR3: TGTGCCAGCAGCTTACTGGGACAGGGGCTTGAAAAACTGTTTTTT. This gives the protein CASSLLGQGLEKLFF.

In its sample, this clonotype was seen a few times. J is TRBJ2-2 and V is TRBV5-8; 9 nucleotides match TRBD2. Looked up from germline, CDR1 is SGHTS and CDR2 is YDEGEE. The junction had 5 bases not matched to a gene; V was cut back by 0 bases and J by 5 bases. The CDR3 sequence is 16 residues long. The CDR3 reads CASSLAASGATGELFF. In DNA form, the CDR3 reads TGTGCCAGCAGCTTGGCGGCTAGCGGGGCAACCGGGGAGCTGTTTTTT.

This chain connects TRBV7-2 to TRBJ2-1, with a weak D call TRBD2 (5 bases). The V gene's germline CDR1 is SGHTA and CDR2 FQGNSA. This CDR3 has 15 residues. V was pared by 1 base and J by 5 bases, with 12 bases between. The chain's CDR3 is CASSLGGWLNNEQFF. As DNA, the CDR3 is TGTGCCAGCAGCTTAGGAGGGTGGCTGAACAATGAGCAGTTCTTC.

The chain employs TRBV20-1 and TRBJ2-1; TRBD2 matches 9 bases. Germline V gene sequence: CDR1 DFQATT, CDR2 SNEGSKA (reference sequence). This CDR3 spans 14 amino acids. V was pared by 7 bases and J by 7 bases, with 11 bases of the junction left unmatched. Written as DNA, the CDR3 is TGCAGTGGGGATTCTGCGGGAGGGAAGAATGAGCAGTTCTTC. Protein: CSGDSAGGKNEQFF.

This chain links TRBV20-1 with TRBJ2-7, with 10 bases aligning to TRBD1. With V trimmed by 6 bases and J by 0 bases, 8 bases remained unmatched. The CDR3 contains 15 residues. Germline CDR1 reads DFQATT; CDR2 reads SNEGSKA (reference sequence). Written as DNA, the CDR3 is TGCAGTGCCTTTCCGGGACAGGGGAGCTCCTACGAGCAGTACTTC. It is translated as CSAFPGQGSSYEQYF.

This clonotype has ten or more counts. This chain connects TRBV6-1 to TRBJ2-1; 11 nucleotides line up with TRBD2. Germline assignment: CDR1 MNHNS and CDR2 SASEGT. This CDR3 comprises 16 residues. After removal of 6 bases from V and 6 bases from J, the junction contained 10 bases not matched to a gene. CDR3 amino acids: CASRLRGTSGINEQFF. In DNA form, the CDR3 reads TGTGCCAGCAGGCTACGAGGGACTAGCGGAATCAATGAGCAGTTCTTC.

This clonotype was observed many times. CDR3 DNA: TGTGCCAGCAGCTACTTCCAGGGCGCAGATACGCAGTATTTT. As protein: CASSYFQGADTQYF. The chain links TRBV7-9 to TRBJ2-3; D is possibly TRBD1 (5 bases). This CDR3 spans 14 amino acids. V was trimmed by 4 bases and J by 4 bases, leaving 12 bases between them. Germline V CDR1 and CDR2: SEHNR, FQNEAQ (reference sequence).

This clonotype has more than one count but fewer than ten. The chain employs TRBV19 and TRBJ2-6; D call uncertain. Germline assignment: CDR1 LNHDA and CDR2 SQIVND (reference sequence). V dropped 6 bases and J dropped 4 bases, with 7 bases sitting between them. The CDR3 totals 13 residues. DNA for the CDR3: TGTGCCAGTAGGCCCGGCGGGGCCAACGTCCTGACTTTC. This encodes CASRPGGANVLTF.

This clonotype has more than one count but fewer than ten. The chain employs TRBV7-6 and TRBJ2-1, with TRBD2 identical over 13 bases. The CDR3 has 13 amino acids. In germline, CDR1 is SGHVS, CDR2 FNYEAQ. Unmatched junction bases numbered 3, after V lost 1 base and J lost 15 bases. The CDR3 nucleotides read TGTGCCAGCAGCTTAGTGACTAGCGGGGGGCTGTTCTTC. It is translated as CASSLVTSGGLFF.

This clonotype has a handful of counts. This chain links TRBV4-1 with TRBJ2-2, with D perhaps matching TRBD1 (6 bases). Trimming left V 1 base short and J 5 bases short, with 8 bases between. Germline V gives CDR1 MGHRA, CDR2 YSYEKL. The CDR3 is 14 amino acids. CDR3: CASSQGGPTGELFF. In DNA form, the CDR3 reads TGCGCCAGCAGCCAAGGGGGGCCTACCGGGGAGCTGTTTTTT.

The chain uses TRBV18 and TRBJ1-2; perhaps TRBD1 as D (5 bases). The germline gives CDR1 KGHSH, CDR2 LQKENI. Trimming removed 4 bases from V and 7 bases from J, with 16 bases in between. This CDR3 is 14 amino acids long. The CDR3 spells CASSRPEGRSGYTF. CDR3 sequence (DNA): TGTGCCAGCTCACGCCCTGAGGGGAGGTCTGGCTACACCTTC.

This clonotype was detected ten times or more. J is TRBJ2-7 and V is TRBV28; the D gene is possibly TRBD1 (6 bases). V lost 6 bases to trimming and J lost 3 bases, with 12 bases between them. In germline, CDR1 is MDHEN, CDR2 SYDVKM. The CDR3 spans 13 residues. CDR3 amino acids: CASSEDSFYEQYF. The CDR3 coding sequence is TGTGCCAGCAGCGAGGACAGCTTCTACGAGCAGTACTTC.

The chain couples TRBV6-2 or TRBV6-3 to TRBJ1-5; TRBD1 matches at 12 bases. The CDR3 loop spans 19 amino acids. V was clipped by 6 bases and J by 3 bases; unmatched bases: 15. Germline CDR1 and CDR2: MNHEY and SVGEGT. DNA of the CDR3: TGTGCCAGCAGCTATCATCTGGGACAGGGGGCGCGAAACAATCAGCCCCAGCATTTT. It yields the protein CASSYHLGQGARNNQPQHF.

The sample holds a few counts of this clonotype. For the CDR3, the DNA is TGTGCCAGCAGTGACCGCTCTGAGCAGTTCTTC. Protein: CASSDRSEQFF. V gene TRBV2 combines with J gene TRBJ2-1, with no clear D. Germline CDR1 and CDR2: SNHLY and FYNNEI. Trimming stripped 3 bases from V and 9 bases from J, with 6 bases between. This CDR3 has 11 amino acids.

This sequence joins TRBV7-2 and TRBJ2-7; 11 bases match TRBD2. The J segment lost 3 bases and the V segment lost 5 bases, leaving 9 bases of the junction unmatched. The CDR3 runs to 16 residues. CDR1 SGHTA and CDR2 FQGNSA come from the germline V gene. CDR3 residues: CASSRQGTSGNYEQYF. In nucleotides, the CDR3 is TGTGCCAGCAGCAGACAAGGGACTAGCGGAAACTACGAGCAGTACTTC.

The rearrangement links TRBV12-3 or TRBV12-4 to TRBJ2-3, with D unclear. V was clipped by 6 bases and J by 6 bases, with 13 bases between them. This CDR3 comprises 13 residues. Written as DNA, the CDR3 is TGTGCCAGCAGCCTTTCCGTCCTCGATACGCAGTATTTT. Amino acid sequence: CASSLSVLDTQYF.

The chain joins TRBV7-9 to TRBJ2-7; 7 bases are a match to TRBD2. Germline V CDR1 and CDR2: SEHNR, FQNEAQ (reference sequence). There are 16 residues in the CDR3. J lost 3 bases, V lost 5 bases, and 13 bases had no gene match. CDR3 residues: CASSPGEGPHLYEQYF. The CDR3 DNA reads TGTGCCAGCAGCCCCGGGGAGGGGCCCCACCTCTACGAGCAGTACTTC.

A few counts support this clonotype. The chain is built from TRBV7-2 and TRBJ2-3, with 7 bases that match TRBD2. This CDR3 contains 16 residues. Germline V gene sequence: CDR1 SGHTA, CDR2 FQGNSA. Trimming cost V 2 bases and J 9 bases; bases outside gene matches: 14. Here the CDR3 reads CASSLIAGALGGTQYF. DNA of the CDR3: TGTGCCAGCAGCTTAATTGCGGGAGCCCTCGGGGGGACGCAGTATTTT.

The rearrangement uses TRBV3-1 and TRBJ2-5; TRBD1 matches 8 bases. CDR1 is LGHDT and CDR2 is YNNKEL in the germline V gene (reference sequence). Losses at the gene ends were 3 bases for V and 5 bases for J; bases not matched to a gene: 14. CDR3 size: 17 residues. CDR3 sequence: CASSHPLGQGGLETQYF. The CDR3 bases are TGTGCCAGCAGCCATCCCCTCGGACAGGGAGGTTTGGAGACCCAGTACTTC.

This clonotype was recorded a few times. The genes are TRBV27 and TRBJ2-3, with D unclear. The CDR3 has 16 amino acids. The germline gives CDR1 MNHEY, CDR2 SMNVEV (reference sequence). Trimming took 6 bases from V and 0 from J, leaving 16 bases between them. The CDR3 sequence: CASSLRRTPSTDTQYF. CDR3 bases: TGTGCCAGCAGCCTTCGTCGGACGCCTAGCACAGATACGCAGTATTTT.

This clonotype has more than one count but fewer than ten. V and J are TRBV4-2 and TRBJ2-7; a possible D gene is TRBD2 (6 bases). Deletions cut 6 bases from V and 1 base from J, with 16 bases between. Germline-derived CDR1 and CDR2 are LGHNA and YNFKEQ. This CDR3 has 15 residues. The DNA for the CDR3 is TGTGCCAGCAGTCTTCCCGGTGGGGGGTCCTACGAGCAGTACTTC. Translation gives CASSLPGGGSYEQYF.

This clonotype was observed many times. The chain couples TRBV5-1 to TRBJ2-3; D not certain. The CDR3 is made up of 11 amino acids. CDR1 and CDR2 from the germline V gene are SGHRS and YFSETQ. Trimming left V 2 bases short and J 6 bases short, with 4 bases between. CDR3 residues: CASSFGDTQYF. The DNA for the CDR3 is TGCGCCAGCAGCTTTGGCGATACGCAGTATTTT. The whole variable domain, filled in from reference TRBV5-1 and TRBJ2-3, reads KAGVTQTPRYLIKTRGQQVTLSCSPISGHRSVSWYQQTPGQGLQFLFEYFSETQRNKGNFPGRFSGRQFSNSRSEMNVSTLELGDSALYLCASSFGDTQYFGPGTRLTVL.